This is a list of T cell receptor beta chains from one sample in a study of cytomegalovirus exposure and HLA in healthy donors. Method: immunoSEQ multiplex PCR; TCRdb's copy keeps in-frame clones and lacks some. The table records some 100,000 clones, 65% to 85% of them present only once. The specimen was PBMCs. Every receptor here comes from a girl aged 2 to 10 in good health and CMV-seropositive. The CDR3 runs from the conserved cysteine through the conserved F or W.

j_call v_call cdr3_aa
TRBJ2-2 TRBV7-8 CASSFLAQNTGELFF
TRBJ2-7 TRBV27 CASATGKEQYF
TRBJ2-2 TRBV7-3 CASSLRQGKNTGELFF
TRBJ2-7 TRBV10-3 CAISEGGSSYEQYF
TRBJ1-5 TRBV5-1 CASSFEAGGGQPQHF
TRBJ1-5 TRBV4-3 CASSQDLGGGSSGSNQPQHF
TRBJ2-1 TRBV4-1 CASSQDRPLAGVVNEQFF
TRBJ1-1 TRBV4-1 CASSPLTANTEAFF
TRBJ1-5 TRBV5-1 CASSLGEFNQPQHF
TRBJ2-5 TRBV4-1 CASSPRGSGVQETQYF
TRBJ1-1 TRBV2 CASSDRGPTEAFF
TRBJ2-7 TRBV14 CASSQGRGYEQYF
TRBJ2-3 TRBV5-1 CASSLEGADTQYF
TRBJ1-3 TRBV9 CASSVSGNTIYF
TRBJ2-7 TRBV6-6 CASSPTAGQIYEQYF
TRBJ2-5 TRBV6-1 CASIAGRETQYF
TRBJ2-7 TRBV9 CASSVATSGPYEQYF
TRBJ2-3 TRBV27 CASSPGQGPTDTQYF
TRBJ2-1 TRBV14 CASSEAAWNEQFF
TRBJ2-1 TRBV4-1 CASSQRVLPNEQFF
TRBJ1-2 TRBV4-1 CASSPGTGENYGYTF
TRBJ1-1 TRBV19 CASSRPLTGSAEAFF